Listed below are T cell receptor beta chains from one sample, sequenced in a study of blood T cell repertoires in COVID-19. Clones were read by immunoSEQ multiplex PCR, and TCRdb kept only the in-frame ones, dropping some. The data contain about 140,000 clones, 84% of them singletons. The sequenced sample was PBMCs or T cells enriched from blood (not recorded which). These receptors came from a young woman who had been exposed to COVID-19. Both conserved end residues are part of each CDR3. D genes are given only for firm matches. The size entry is marked missing in some rows and otherwise reads once, few, many or a size class.

TRBJ1-2	NA	TRBV28	NA	TGTGCCACACAGGGTGAGATTGGCTACACCTTC	CATQGEIGYTF
TRBJ2-7	NA	TRBV7-2	TRBD1	TGTGCCAGCAGCTTAAACAGGGGTCCCTACGAGCAGTACTTC	CASSLNRGPYEQYF
TRBJ1-1	few	TRBV12-3/TRBV12-4	TRBD1	TGTGCCAGCAGTTCGCGACAGGGACTTGAAGCTTTCTTT	CASSSRQGLEAFF
TRBJ2-1	NA	TRBV9	TRBD1	TGTGCCAGCAGCGTCCAGGCAGGGGGAATGGGGAGTGAGCAGTTCTTC	CASSVQAGGMGSEQFF
TRBJ2-7	NA	TRBV5-1	TRBD2	TGCGCCAGCAGCTTGGTGCCAGCGGGGGCAGACTACGAGCAGTACTTC	CASSLVPAGADYEQYF
TRBJ2-7	NA	TRBV5-4	NA	TGTGCCAGCAGCTTGGCCGCTAGCGCCTCCTACGAGCAGTACTTC	CASSLAASASYEQYF
TRBJ1-1	NA	TRBV28	NA	TGTGCCAGCAGTCCTAACGGGGGCACTGAAGCTTTCTTT	CASSPNGGTEAFF
TRBJ1-2	NA	TRBV5-5	NA	TGTGCCAGCAGCGAGATCCGGGGTTTTGGTGGCTACACCTTC	CASSEIRGFGGYTF
TRBJ1-2	few	TRBV28	TRBD1	TGTGCCGGCTGGACAGGGAACTATGGCTACACCTTC	CAGWTGNYGYTF
TRBJ2-5	NA	TRBV29-1	TRBD2	TGCAGCGCCTTGGGACTAGCGGGGGCCGTAGAGACCCAGTACTTC	CSALGLAGAVETQYF
TRBJ2-5	NA	TRBV3-1/TRBV3-2	TRBD1	TGTGCCAGCAGCCAAGGGACAGGGGGCTATTACCAAGAGACCCAGTACTTC	CASSQGTGGYYQETQYF
TRBJ2-2	few	TRBV12-3/TRBV12-4	NA	TGTGCCATCACGACAGCCAGCACCGGGGAGCTGTTTTTT	CAITTASTGELFF
TRBJ1-3	NA	TRBV11-2	NA	TGTGCCAGCAGTTATTTTCTCTCTGGAAACACCATATATTTT	CASSYFLSGNTIYF
TRBJ2-6	NA	TRBV24-1	TRBD1	TGTGCCACCAGTGATCCCCAAGGGACAGGAAACTCTGGGGCCAACGTCCTGACTTTC	CATSDPQGTGNSGANVLTF
TRBJ2-1	NA	TRBV6-5	NA	TGTGCCAGCAGCCGGGACTCTTATGAGCAGTTCTTC	CASSRDSYEQFF
TRBJ2-7	NA	TRBV4-2	TRBD2	TGTGCCAGCAGCCAAGATCCAGGACTAGCGAGCGAGCAGTACTTC	CASSQDPGLASEQYF
TRBJ1-3	few	TRBV28	TRBD1	TGTGCCAGCAGTTTACCCCCCGGGACAGGGGGAAACACCATATATTTT	CASSLPPGTGGNTIYF
TRBJ2-1	NA	TRBV2	NA	TGTGCCAGCAGCCCCCCTAGATTCGGCAATGAGCAGTTCTTC	CASSPPRFGNEQFF
TRBJ2-7	once	TRBV6-5	TRBD1	TGTGCCTGCCGTCGTGGGACAGGGACACCCTACGAGCAGTACTTC	CACRRGTGTPYEQYF
TRBJ2-2	NA	TRBV12-3/TRBV12-4	NA	TGTGCCAGCAGTTCCGGAGACACCGGGGAGCTGTTTTTT	CASSSGDTGELFF
TRBJ2-3	many	TRBV19	NA	TGTGCCAGTAGTACCAGGATCGGGAGCAGAGGCACAGATACGCAGTATTTT	CASSTRIGSRGTDTQYF
TRBJ2-3	NA	TRBV3-1/TRBV3-2	TRBD2	TGTGCCAGCAGCCAGAGGGTTAGCGGGAGCACAGATACGCAGTATTTT	CASSQRVSGSTDTQYF
TRBJ1-2	NA	TRBV5-8	NA	TGTGCCAGCAGCTCACCGCCGGAGGGATGGAACAACTATGGCTACACCTTC	CASSSPPEGWNNYGYTF
TRBJ1-4	NA	TRBV15	TRBD1	TGTGCCACCAGCAATACAGGGGCGATAAATGAAAAACTGTTTTTT	CATSNTGAINEKLFF
TRBJ2-7	NA	TRBV28	TRBD1	TGTGCCAGCAGTCTGCCGGGACAGGGTATCAACGAGCAGTACTTC	CASSLPGQGINEQYF
TRBJ2-7	NA	TRBV15	NA	TGTGCCACCAGCATACACAGGGTTGGCTACGAGCAGTACTTC	CATSIHRVGYEQYF
TRBJ1-5	once	TRBV12-5	NA	TGTGCTAGTGCCGAGACAGCCACCTTCTATAGCAATCAGCCCCAGCATTTT	CASAETATFYSNQPQHF
TRBJ1-4	NA	TRBV15	TRBD1	TGTGCCACCAGCAGAACCCCCCGGGACAGGGGGGTCCGTAATGAAAAACTGTTTTTT	CATSRTPRDRGVRNEKLFF
TRBJ2-2	NA	TRBV19	TRBD1	TGTGCCAGTCGGGGACAGTCCACCGGGGAGCTGTTTTTT	CASRGQSTGELFF
TRBJ2-3	NA	TRBV30	TRBD2	TGTGCCTGGAGTGTAAAGCGGGAGGACACAGATACGCAGTATTTT	CAWSVKREDTDTQYF
TRBJ2-3	NA	TRBV5-4	NA	TGTGCCAGCAGCCCGGGGGGCGGGAGAACAGATACGCAGTATTTT	CASSPGGGRTDTQYF
TRBJ2-3	NA	TRBV19	NA	TGTGCCAGTCGCAGACAGGACCTAAGCACAGATACGCAGTATTTT	CASRRQDLSTDTQYF